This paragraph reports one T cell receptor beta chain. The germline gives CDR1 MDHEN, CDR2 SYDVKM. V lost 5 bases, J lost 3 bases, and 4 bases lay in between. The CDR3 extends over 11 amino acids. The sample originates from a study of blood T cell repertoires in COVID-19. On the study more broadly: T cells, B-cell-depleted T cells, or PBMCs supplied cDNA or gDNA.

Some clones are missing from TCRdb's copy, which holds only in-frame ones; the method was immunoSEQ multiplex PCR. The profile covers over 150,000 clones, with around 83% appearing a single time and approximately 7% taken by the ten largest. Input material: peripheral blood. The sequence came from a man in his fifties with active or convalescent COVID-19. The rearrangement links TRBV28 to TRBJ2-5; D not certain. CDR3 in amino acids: CASSVEETQYF. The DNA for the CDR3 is TGTGCCAGCAGTGTAGAAGAGACCCAGTACTTC.